One sample yielded the 22 T cell receptor beta chains listed below, sequenced in a study of T cells in tuberculosis. Only in-frame clones appear in the TCRdb table, and some are missing; sequencing was by immunoSEQ multiplex PCR. The table includes fewer than 40,000 clones, just under 97% detected once. Sequenced: PBMCs. The receptors were gathered from a donor aged 10-29 years with latent tuberculosis or without tuberculosis infection.

This chain uses TRBV7-2 with TRBJ2-5; TRBD2 might be the D (5 bases). This CDR3 is built from 14 residues. The germline V gene encodes CDR1 SGHTA and CDR2 FQGNSA. CDR3 residues: CASGRNSAKETQYF. In DNA form, the CDR3 reads TGTGCGAGCGGACGGAATAGCGCGAAGGAGACCCAGTACTTC.

The chain combines TRBV5-4 with TRBJ1-2; D unresolved. Trimming took 4 bases from V and 8 from J, leaving 18 bases between them. Germline CDR1 is SGHNT and CDR2 is YYREEE (reference sequence). The CDR3 has 14 residues. The CDR3: CASSGGSRKEGYTF. The CDR3 DNA follows: TGTGCCAGCAGCGGCGGGTCCCGTAAAGAAGGCTACACCTTC. The variable domain in full, with the rest retrieved from reference TRBV5-4 and TRBJ1-2, is ETGVTQSPTHLIKTRGQQVTLRCSSQSGHNTVSWYQQALGQGPQFIFQYYREEENGRGNFPPRFSGLQFPNYSSELNVNALELDDSALYLCASSGGSRKEGYTFGSGTRLTVV.

The chain carries TRBV6-6 and TRBJ2-7, with 9 bases identical to TRBD1. The germline gives CDR1 MNHNY, CDR2 SVGAGI (reference sequence). The V and J ends lost 8 bases and 6 bases, in that order; junction bases with no gene match: 5. The CDR3 is 12 amino acids. CDR3 protein: CASRDREGEQYF. For the CDR3, the DNA is TGTGCCAGCCGGGACAGGGAAGGCGAGCAGTACTTC.

V usage is TRBV9 and J usage is TRBJ2-3; TRBD2 is a possible D gene (5 bases). The V and J ends lost 2 bases and 5 bases respectively, with 9 bases between them. The germline V gene encodes CDR1 SGDLS and CDR2 YYNGEE. The CDR3 is 13 amino acids. The CDR3 here is CASSVSSGDTQYF. The CDR3 bases are TGTGCCAGCAGCGTTTCGAGCGGAGATACGCAGTATTTT. Full variable domain (outside the CDR3, taken from reference TRBV9 and TRBJ2-3): DSGVTQTPKHLITATGQRVTLRCSPRSGDLSVYWYQQSLDQGLQFLIQYYNGEERAKGNILERFSAQQFPDLHSELNLSSLELGDSALYFCASSVSSGDTQYFGPGTRLTVL.

The V gene is TRBV5-1, the J gene TRBJ2-7, with 10 bases fitting TRBD2. Germline CDR1 reads SGHRS; CDR2 reads YFSETQ. The CDR3 covers 15 residues. Trimming cost V 4 bases and J 2 bases; bases outside gene matches: 6. The CDR3 loop is CASSRGTSEAYEQYF. CDR3 in DNA: TGCGCCAGCAGCAGGGGGACTAGCGAGGCCTACGAGCAGTACTTC.

The chain links TRBV29-1 to TRBJ1-1; 7 bases fit TRBD1. The V gene end was trimmed by 6 bases and the J gene end by 5 bases; junction bases not matched to a gene: 3. From germline, CDR1 is SQVTM and CDR2 ANQGSEA. This CDR3 spans 11 amino acids. The CDR3 sequence: CSVRGLTEAFF. In DNA form, the CDR3 reads TGCAGCGTAAGGGGGCTTACTGAAGCTTTCTTT.

J is TRBJ1-1 and V is TRBV6-5; D is possibly TRBD1 (6 bases). Germline V gene data show CDR1 as MNHEY and CDR2 as SVGAGI. Trimming took off 7 bases at V and 5 bases at J, with 14 bases between the two ends. The CDR3 length is 13 residues. CDR3 DNA sequence: TGTGCCAGCAACGGCAGGGGTCGGACTGAAGCTTTCTTT. Translated: CASNGRGRTEAFF.

The chain carries TRBV9 and TRBJ1-2, with TRBD1 matching over 8 bases. The CDR3 length is 13 residues. Germline CDR1 SGDLS, CDR2 YYNGEE. The V segment lost 3 bases and the J segment 4 bases; nucleotides outside the gene matches: 2. In DNA, the CDR3 is TGTGCCAGCAGCGCACAGGGGGTCTATGGCTACACCTTC. Its translation: CASSAQGVYGYTF.

A single count supports this clone. This chain joins TRBV5-1 and TRBJ1-1; 8 bases are shared with TRBD1. The CDR3 contains 16 residues. After removal of 4 bases from V and 2 bases from J, the junction contained 10 bases not matched to a gene. Looked up from germline, CDR1 is SGHRS and CDR2 is YFSETQ. CDR3 nucleotides: TGCGCCAGCAGCCCGGGGACAGGAAAGCCTAACACTGAAGCTTTCTTT. Its translation: CASSPGTGKPNTEAFF. The complete variable domain, with remaining parts taken from reference TRBV5-1 and TRBJ1-1, reads KAGVTQTPRYLIKTRGQQVTLSCSPISGHRSVSWYQQTPGQGLQFLFEYFSETQRNKGNFPGRFSGRQFSNSRSEMNVSTLELGDSALYLCASSPGTGKPNTEAFFGQGTRLTVV.

This CDR3 is CASSEGGLFYNEQFF. The CDR3 DNA is TGCGCCAGCAGTGAGGGGGGACTATTCTACAATGAGCAGTTCTTC. The chain links TRBV10-2 to TRBJ2-1; 7 bases line up with TRBD2. This CDR3 has 15 residues. CDR1 and CDR2 (germline): WSHSY, SAAADI. The trim removed 2 bases at V and 3 bases at J, leaving 4 bases unmatched.

The table lists this clone with a count of one. V and J are TRBV6-1 and TRBJ2-7, with D uncertain. Germline V gene lookup returns CDR1 MNHNS and CDR2 SASEGT. V gave up 4 bases and J gave up 9 bases, with 16 bases separating them. The CDR3 is 13 amino acids. CDR3 protein: CASSVMTSSGQYF. CDR3 DNA sequence: TGTGCCAGCAGTGTCATGACAAGTTCCGGGCAGTACTTC.

The genes are TRBV19 and TRBJ2-1; TRBD2 agrees at 11 bases. J gave up 6 bases and V 0 bases, and 4 bases lay outside the gene matches. The CDR3 extends over 16 amino acids. Germline V gives CDR1 LNHDA, CDR2 SQIVND (reference sequence). The CDR3 nucleotides are TGTGCCAGTAGTATAGATGCGGGACTAGCGGTCAATGAGCAGTTCTTC. Protein sequence: CASSIDAGLAVNEQFF.

This clone occurred once. The genes are TRBV28 and TRBJ1-2; TRBD1 agrees at 7 bases. The length of the CDR3 is 17 residues. Germline V CDR1 and CDR2: MDHEN, SYDVKM. V shed 0 bases and J 4 bases; nucleotides not matched to a gene: 11. The CDR3, as DNA: TGTGCCAGCAGTTTATGGATTCAGGGACAGACACTCTATGGCTACACCTTC. It translates to CASSLWIQGQTLYGYTF.

The chain joins TRBV25-1 to TRBJ2-2, with 7 positions matching TRBD1. Germline V lookup: CDR1 MGHDK, CDR2 SYGVNS. J gave up 9 bases and V 4 bases, and 5 bases lay outside the gene matches. There are 13 residues in the CDR3. CDR3 DNA: TGTGCCAGCAGTGCAAAACAGGGGCGGGAGCTGTTTTTT. Translating it yields CASSAKQGRELFF.

The chain has TRBV5-1 and TRBJ1-1, with 8 nucleotides matching TRBD1. The CDR3 is 16 residues long. Germline V lookup: CDR1 SGHRS, CDR2 YFSETQ. The J segment lost 3 bases and the V segment lost 6 bases, leaving 13 bases of the junction unmatched. The CDR3 reads CASTPNRGAVDTEAFF. In DNA, the CDR3 is TGCGCCAGCACCCCAAACAGGGGGGCTGTTGACACTGAAGCTTTCTTT.

This clone was seen only once. The chain is built from TRBV9 and TRBJ1-1; 8 nucleotides match TRBD1. V was clipped by 0 bases and J by 4 bases; unmatched bases: 5. This CDR3 region has 15 residues. CDR1 is SGDLS and CDR2 is YYNGEE in the germline V gene. CDR3 in amino acids: CASSVGTGSFTEAFF. The CDR3 DNA sequence: TGTGCCAGCAGCGTAGGGACAGGGAGTTTCACTGAAGCTTTCTTT.

The chain's CDR3 is CASSQSWRGAYNEQFF. The CDR3 nucleotides read TGCGCCAGCAGCCAAAGTTGGCGGGGGGCCTACAATGAGCAGTTCTTC. The V call is TRBV4-3, the J call TRBJ2-1, with 8 bases matching TRBD2. The ends lost 2 bases at V and 2 bases at J; junction bases unmatched: 5. The CDR3 loop spans 16 amino acids. CDR1 and CDR2 from the germline V gene are LGHNA and YSLEER.

The rearrangement links TRBV20-1 to TRBJ2-7; no clear D. This CDR3 has 11 residues. The V end was cut by 3 bases, the J end by 5 bases, with 8 bases between. Germline V lookup: CDR1 DFQATT, CDR2 SNEGSKA (reference sequence). As DNA, the CDR3 is TGCAGTGCTAGTATCGGTGACGAGCAGTACTTC. Translating it yields CSASIGDEQYF.

This chain connects TRBV9 to TRBJ1-5; D remains unclear. Trimming shortened V by 0 bases and J by 4 bases, and 11 bases separated the two germline ends. Looked up from germline, CDR1 is SGDLS and CDR2 is YYNGEE. The CDR3 covers 15 residues. CDR3 DNA: TGTGCCAGCAGCGTAGGGCACAGAGATAATCAGCCCCAGCATTTT. Translation: CASSVGHRDNQPQHF.

This sequence joins TRBV12-5 and TRBJ1-3; D may be TRBD1 (5 bases). The germline gives CDR1 LGHNT, CDR2 FRNRAP. This CDR3 has 18 amino acids. Trimming removed 6 bases at V and 3 bases at J, with 24 bases between. The CDR3 loop reads CASGRFYTIRVRGNTIYF. CDR3 nucleotide sequence: TGTGCTAGTGGCCGTTTCTACACCATCAGGGTACGTGGAAACACCATATATTTT.

The V and J genes are TRBV6-1 and TRBJ1-1; 9 positions agree with TRBD1. Germline CDR1 MNHNS, CDR2 SASEGT. The trim removed 5 bases at V and 4 bases at J, leaving 8 bases unmatched. The CDR3 has 15 residues. CDR3 region: CASSHIGQGFTEAFF. In DNA, the CDR3 is TGTGCCAGCAGTCACATCGGACAGGGGTTCACTGAAGCTTTCTTT.

The gene calls are TRBV7-6 and TRBJ1-6; TRBD1 is a possible D gene (5 bases). The CDR3 is 15 residues long. Germline CDR1 is SGHVS and CDR2 is FNYEAQ. Trimming removed 5 bases from V and 9 bases from J, with 17 bases in between. CDR3: CASSLSAGGGSPLHF. In nucleotides, the CDR3 is TGTGCCAGCAGCCTTTCAGCGGGGGGGGGTTCACCCCTCCACTTT.